The 30 T cell receptor beta chains below come from one sample, sequenced in a study of beta chain features in type 1 diabetes. Whole-study results and caveats: Shorter TCRB CDR3s, moderately but significantly so, marked every one of the four CD4+ subsets in Type 1 diabetes patients.

For these TCRs, the target antigens are not known. cDNA synthesis used the whole RNA isolate, giving expressed TCRB sequences. Sequencing was performed with immunoSEQ multiplex PCR; in TCRdb, only in-frame clones are kept and a portion is missing. The top ten hold 0.55% to 0.75% of the sample, which has a few hundred thousand clones, roughly a tenth seen once. The sequencing input was central memory CD4+ T cells from blood. The source is a man aged 25 to 45 with type 1 diabetes.

This clone was seen more than once but under ten times. V gene TRBV7-9 combines with J gene TRBJ1-1, with 11 bases fitting TRBD1. Germline V gene sequence: CDR1 SEHNR, CDR2 FQNEAQ (reference sequence). J gave up 9 bases and V 3 bases, and 3 bases lay outside the gene matches. The CDR3 is 13 residues long. This CDR3 is CASSFPDRGQAFF. In DNA form, the CDR3 reads TGTGCCAGCAGCTTCCCGGACAGGGGGCAAGCTTTCTTT.

In its sample, this clone was seen many times. The chain combines TRBV7-6 with TRBJ2-3; D is possibly TRBD2 (5 bases). Germline lookup yields CDR1 SGHVS and CDR2 FNYEAQ. This CDR3 region has 15 residues. The germline V and J ends were trimmed by 3 bases and 0 bases, with 10 bases remaining between them. CDR3 coding DNA: TGTGCCAGCAGCTTTCAATCGGGAAGCACAGATACGCAGTATTTT. As protein: CASSFQSGSTDTQYF.

A few counts support this clone. The rearrangement uses TRBV5-4 and TRBJ1-2; perhaps TRBD1 as D (6 bases). The ends were cut back, 7 bases at V and 5 bases at J, with 15 bases in the middle. This CDR3 contains 13 residues. Germline V gene sequence: CDR1 SGHNT, CDR2 YYREEE (reference sequence). The CDR3 coding sequence is TGTGCCAGCCTGCGGGGGGCGGGGTATGGCTACACCTTC. Translating gives CASLRGAGYGYTF.

This clone was counted many times. This chain connects TRBV28 to TRBJ1-1; D not certain. V was cut by 7 bases and J by 8 bases, with 17 bases left in between. Germline lookup yields CDR1 MDHEN and CDR2 SYDVKM. This CDR3 region has 13 residues. The CDR3 nucleotides are TGTGCCAGCACCTCCCCGGTGGATGGGGAAGCTTTCTTT. This translates into CASTSPVDGEAFF.

This clone was observed a handful of times. V is TRBV13 and J is TRBJ2-3; 11 bases agree with TRBD2. CDR1 PRHDT and CDR2 FYEKMQ come from the germline V gene (reference sequence). J lost 5 bases, V lost 5 bases, and 6 bases had no gene match. The length of the CDR3 is 15 residues. CDR3 in amino acids: CASSGETSGIDTQYF. The DNA for the CDR3 is TGTGCCAGCAGCGGGGAGACTAGCGGGATAGATACGCAGTATTTT.

This clone was seen at least ten times. This chain connects TRBV5-4 to TRBJ1-1; unclear D gene. Trimming cost V 4 bases and J 4 bases, with 11 bases left between them. The CDR3 totals 13 residues. CDR1 and CDR2 from the germline V gene are SGHNT and YYREEE (reference sequence). Written as DNA, the CDR3 is TGTGCCAGCAGCCTGGAGCGGGGCACTGAAGCTTTCTTT. Translated: CASSLERGTEAFF.

This clone was detected only a few times. This chain links TRBV6-5 with TRBJ2-3, with TRBD1 matching over 7 bases. CDR1 and CDR2 (germline): MNHEY, SVGAGI. The V gene end was trimmed by 5 bases and the J gene end by 3 bases; junction bases not matched to a gene: 8. The CDR3 sequence is 15 residues long. This CDR3 reads CASSATGLETDTQYF. Written as DNA, the CDR3 is TGTGCCAGCAGTGCGACAGGGTTGGAGACAGATACGCAGTATTTT.

The chain employs TRBV6-6 and TRBJ2-7; TRBD1 matches at 9 bases. V was clipped by 2 bases and J by 6 bases; unmatched bases: 8. The V gene's germline CDR1 is MNHNY and CDR2 SVGAGI (reference sequence). The CDR3 consists of 15 residues. DNA for the CDR3: TGTGCCAGCAGTTACAGAAGGACAGGGGTCTCCGAGCAGTACTTC. Translation: CASSYRRTGVSEQYF.

Many counts were recorded for this clone. The chain joins TRBV29-1 to TRBJ2-7; TRBD1 aligns across 9 bases. Per germline, CDR1 SQVTM and CDR2 ANQGSEA. The CDR3 totals 13 residues. V lost 6 bases, J lost 7 bases, and 10 bases stayed unmatched. CDR3 bases: TGCAGCGTAGACCCGGGACAGGGCAGGGAGCAGTACTTC. This sequence encodes CSVDPGQGREQYF.

Ten or more counts support this clone. This chain uses TRBV7-2 with TRBJ1-5, with D tentatively TRBD1 (5 bases). V shed 6 bases and J shed 1 base, with 19 bases lying between them. The CDR3 extends over 17 amino acids. The germline gives CDR1 SGHTA, CDR2 FQGNSA. CDR3 nucleotides: TGTGCCAGCAGTTATGTGGGTAGCCCAGGGAGCAATCAGCCCCAGCATTTT. Translation gives CASSYVGSPGSNQPQHF.

The sample holds a few counts of this clone. This chain joins TRBV5-6 and TRBJ1-4; possible D gene TRBD1, 6 bases. The V end was cut by 4 bases, the J end by 6 bases, with 16 bases between. The CDR3 has 15 amino acids. From germline, CDR1 is SGHDT and CDR2 YYEEEE. The CDR3 reads CASSELTGSDEKLFF. DNA for the CDR3: TGTGCCAGCAGCGAACTGACAGGATCCGATGAAAAACTGTTTTTT.

A few counts support this clone. The J gene is TRBJ1-1, the V gene TRBV2; D uncertain. The CDR3 spans 18 residues. V was trimmed by 2 bases and J by 0 bases, leaving 19 bases between them. Per germline, CDR1 SNHLY and CDR2 FYNNEI. This chain's CDR3 is CASSESKESSVMNTEAFF. The CDR3 DNA is TGTGCCAGCAGTGAATCTAAGGAATCATCGGTTATGAACACTGAAGCTTTCTTT.

This chain links TRBV6-5 with TRBJ2-1; D possibly corresponds to TRBD2 (5 bases). This CDR3 region has 12 residues. Trimming pared 5 bases from V and 12 bases from J, leaving 14 bases between. Germline V CDR1 and CDR2: MNHEY, SVGAGI. The chain's CDR3 is CASSISEVGQFF. CDR3 coding DNA: TGTGCCAGCAGTATCTCGGAGGTTGGGCAGTTCTTC.

A few counts support this clone. The chain employs TRBV25-1 and TRBJ2-6; D may be TRBD1 (5 bases). CDR3 length: 15 residues. The germline V gene has CDR1 MGHDK and CDR2 SYGVNS. The V and J ends lost 4 bases and 4 bases respectively, with 11 bases between them. The CDR3 loop is CASSGSGSGANVLTF. As DNA, the CDR3 is TGTGCCAGCAGTGGCTCAGGGTCAGGGGCCAACGTCCTGACTTTC.

This clone was observed a few times. The chain has TRBV4-3 and TRBJ2-3; 8 nucleotides agree with TRBD2. The germline V gene has CDR1 LGHNA and CDR2 YSLEER. The CDR3 consists of 20 residues. J was trimmed by 1 base and V by 1 base; bases with no gene match: 16. The CDR3 DNA follows: TGCGCCAGCAGCCAAGCACGGGGACAAATAGCGGGAAGCGGCACAGATACGCAGTATTTT. It yields the protein CASSQARGQIAGSGTDTQYF.

This clone has just a few counts. This chain uses TRBV4-3 with TRBJ2-1, with 14 nucleotides matching TRBD2. CDR1 and CDR2 (germline): LGHNA, YSLEER. This CDR3 has 14 amino acids. V was pared by 6 bases and J by 9 bases, with 4 bases of the junction left unmatched. The CDR3 is CASRRLAGGGEQFF. In nucleotides, the CDR3 is TGCGCCAGCAGGCGACTAGCGGGAGGGGGTGAGCAGTTCTTC.

The table lists this clone with many counts. V is TRBV10-3 and J is TRBJ2-3; 10 nucleotides match TRBD2. The CDR3 runs to 15 residues. V gave up 6 bases and J gave up 4 bases; unmatched junction bases: 7. In germline, CDR1 is ENHRY, CDR2 SYGVKD. As DNA, the CDR3 is TGTGCCATCAGGGACCAGCGGGAGGGCCCAGATACGCAGTATTTT. Protein sequence: CAIRDQREGPDTQYF.

Concerning this clone: The sample contains more than one DNA sequence encoding this CDR3. This chain links TRBV28 with TRBJ1-4; D unresolved. The V and J ends lost 2 bases and 4 bases respectively, with 5 bases between them. The CDR3 loop spans 13 amino acids. Germline CDR1 and CDR2: MDHEN and SYDVKM. CDR3 coding DNA: TGTGCCAGCAGTTTACCGGGTAATGAAAAACTGTTTTTT. Translation gives CASSLPGNEKLFF.

The chain is built from TRBV6-1 and TRBJ2-1; possible D gene TRBD2, 6 bases. V was trimmed by 4 bases and J by 0 bases, leaving 10 bases between them. Per the germline V gene, CDR1 is MNHNS and CDR2 is SASEGT. The CDR3 is made up of 15 amino acids. CDR3 protein: CASSGGGDSYNEQFF. For the CDR3, the DNA is TGTGCCAGCAGTGGTGGCGGGGACTCCTACAATGAGCAGTTCTTC.

CDR3 DNA: TGTGCCAGCAGCTTTTCGGAACTAGCGGCTCAGTACTTC. As protein: CASSFSELAAQYF. The chain has TRBV7-9 and TRBJ2-7; 8 nucleotides agree with TRBD2. Germline trimming cut 3 bases from V and 10 bases from J; bases unmatched to any gene: 8. This CDR3 spans 13 amino acids. The germline V gene encodes CDR1 SEHNR and CDR2 FQNEAQ (reference sequence).

This clone was recorded a few times. CDR3 loop: CASSWGVHSYEQYF. The CDR3 DNA is TGTGCCAGCAGTTGGGGGGTTCACTCCTACGAGCAGTACTTC. This chain joins TRBV27 and TRBJ2-7; the D gene is possibly TRBD2 (6 bases). CDR1 is MNHEY and CDR2 is SMNVEV in the germline V gene (reference sequence). Trimming cost V 4 bases and J 0 bases, with 10 bases left between them. CDR3 length: 14 amino acids.

The J gene is TRBJ2-7, the V gene TRBV4-2; 7 nucleotides match TRBD2. The V segment lost 5 bases and the J segment 4 bases; nucleotides outside the gene matches: 8. Germline V gives CDR1 LGHNA, CDR2 YNFKEQ. The CDR3 sequence is 14 residues long. CDR3 protein: CASSDRGRGYEQYF. CDR3 sequence (DNA): TGTGCCAGCAGCGATCGCGGGAGAGGATACGAGCAGTACTTC.

The chain combines TRBV28 with TRBJ1-5; D uncertain. The V gene's germline CDR1 is MDHEN and CDR2 SYDVKM. Trimming took off 4 bases at V and 1 base at J, with 11 bases between the two ends. CDR3 size: 15 residues. The CDR3 DNA is TGTGCCAGCAGTTCGCCAGAAGGGAGCAATCAGCCCCAGCATTTT. Protein: CASSSPEGSNQPQHF.

This clone was counted between two and nine times. This chain connects TRBV29-1 to TRBJ2-7, with 16 bases aligning to TRBD2. This CDR3 has 18 residues. V lost 5 bases, J lost 5 bases, and 15 bases stayed unmatched. The germline V gene has CDR1 SQVTM and CDR2 ANQGSEA. The CDR3 protein is CSVWFYRGTSGRAHEQYF. CDR3 nucleotide sequence: TGCAGCGTTTGGTTTTACCGGGGGACTAGCGGGAGGGCCCACGAGCAGTACTTC.

In DNA, the CDR3 is TGTGCCAGCAGTTACTCAGCCCGGGCTGCCTACGAGCAGTACTTC. Its protein product is CASSYSARAAYEQYF. The chain combines TRBV6-5 with TRBJ2-7; no definite D call. Trimming removed 0 bases from V and 2 bases from J, with 11 bases in between. CDR3 length equals 15 residues. The germline V gene has CDR1 MNHEY and CDR2 SVGAGI.

The rearrangement joins TRBV28 to TRBJ2-7; possibly TRBD1 for D (8 bases). Trimming pared 6 bases from V and 5 bases from J, leaving 23 bases between. Germline lookup yields CDR1 MDHEN and CDR2 SYDVKM. The CDR3 contains 16 residues. Here the CDR3 DNA reads TGTGCCAGCAGCCACCACGACAGGGGAGGGGAAAACGAGCAGTACTTC. Its translation: CASSHHDRGGENEQYF.

J is TRBJ2-7 and V is TRBV5-4; no clear D gene. This CDR3 region has 16 residues. Germline V gene data show CDR1 as SGHNT and CDR2 as YYREEE (reference sequence). V lost 1 base and J lost 0, with 14 bases in between. CDR3 amino acids: CASSLIPARTSYEQYF. In DNA form, the CDR3 reads TGTGCCAGCAGCTTGATTCCCGCTAGGACCTCCTACGAGCAGTACTTC.

The genes are TRBV4-3 and TRBJ1-2; D perhaps matches TRBD1 (5 bases). The CDR3 is made up of 16 amino acids. Germline V gene sequence: CDR1 LGHNA, CDR2 YSLEER. Between the trimmed V and J ends, which lost 1 base and 5 bases, there was a span of 17 bases. CDR3 region: CASSQGTGPSTYGYTF. In DNA, the CDR3 is TGCGCCAGCAGCCAAGGGACGGGACCGTCGACATATGGCTACACCTTC.

The chain employs TRBV5-4 and TRBJ2-3; D not resolved. The CDR3 runs 16 residues. The germline V and J ends were trimmed by 4 bases and 4 bases, with 19 bases remaining between them. The germline CDR1 and CDR2 sequences are SGHNT and YYREEE (reference sequence). CDR3 loop: CASSDPSRNSADTQYF. The CDR3 nucleotides are TGTGCCAGCAGCGACCCGTCACGGAACTCCGCAGATACGCAGTATTTT.

This clone was picked up many times. This chain joins TRBV12-5 and TRBJ2-3; D not certain. In germline, CDR1 is LGHNT, CDR2 FRNRAP. The V end was cut by 4 bases, the J end by 0 bases, with 5 bases between. The length of the CDR3 is 13 residues. CDR3 bases: TGTGCTAGTGGTTACTGGAGCACAGATACGCAGTATTTT. This gives the protein CASGYWSTDTQYF.